This TCR beta chain was documented in a study of blood T cell repertoires in COVID-19. Across the study: Some COVID-19 samples were acute and others convalescent; all came from the United States, Italy and Spain. T cells, B-cell-depleted T cells, or PBMCs provided the cDNA or gDNA that served as material.

One Seattle source followed patients from active infection through their disease course. This clone was picked up one time. Per the original methods: For nucleated cells, counts were estimated from reference gene primer amplification. The method was immunoSEQ multiplex PCR; TCRdb's version includes in-frame clones alone and lacks a portion of them. The DNA was the basis for D and trimming; V, J and clone size are from that table. The data contain around 190,000 clones, roughly 77% of them singletons. CDR3 length equals 14 residues. Germline CDR1 MNHNS, CDR2 SASEGT. Trimming removed 3 bases at V and 1 base at J, with 9 bases between.

The chain uses TRBV6-1 and TRBJ1-1; maybe TRBD1 (5 bases). The receptor was isolated from a woman aged 40-49 years with COVID-19, enrolled during active disease. Sequenced material: peripheral blood. Written as DNA, the CDR3 is TGTGCCAGCAGTGACAGGGCCAAGAACACTGAAGCTTTCTTT. As protein: CASSDRAKNTEAFF.